These 22 T cell receptor beta chains originate from one sample sequenced in a study of blood T cell repertoires in COVID-19. Measured with immunoSEQ multiplex PCR; TCRdb has only the in-frame clones, and not every one. The sample consists of more than 150,000 clones, around 84% of them appearing once. Sequencing was done on a sample of peripheral blood. The receptors shown here come from a woman aged 45 to 65 with acute or convalescent COVID-19.

This clone was seen a handful of times. The genes are TRBV5-1 and TRBJ1-4; possibly TRBD1 for D (5 bases). Germline V gene sequence: CDR1 SGHRS, CDR2 YFSETQ. V lost 5 bases, J lost 5 bases, and 13 bases lay in between. There are 14 residues in the CDR3. The CDR3 DNA reads as TGCGCCAGCAGGGCCGGTGGGGCGAATGAAAAACTGTTTTTT. Its protein product is CASRAGGANEKLFF. Filled out from reference TRBV5-1 and TRBJ1-4, the complete variable domain reads KAGVTQTPRYLIKTRGQQVTLSCSPISGHRSVSWYQQTPGQGLQFLFEYFSETQRNKGNFPGRFSGRQFSNSRSEMNVSTLELGDSALYLCASRAGGANEKLFFGSGTQLSVL.

This clone was seen only once. The rearrangement uses TRBV10-3 and TRBJ2-7; 8 bases fit TRBD1. Per germline, CDR1 ENHRY and CDR2 SYGVKD. The CDR3 is 15 residues long. J lost 3 bases, V lost 4 bases, and 8 bases had no gene match. CDR3 nucleotide sequence: TGTGCCATCAGTGGCGGACAGGGTATTAACTACGAGCAGTACTTC. Its translation: CAISGGQGINYEQYF.

V is TRBV2 and J is TRBJ1-5, with D possibly being TRBD1 (6 bases). This CDR3 is built from 16 residues. Trimming removed 1 base at V and 0 bases at J, with 10 bases between. Germline V CDR1 and CDR2: SNHLY, FYNNEI. CDR3 residues: CASSEGGRVSNQPQHF. The CDR3 nucleotides are TGTGCCAGCAGTGAAGGGGGGCGGGTTAGCAATCAGCCCCAGCATTTT.

V is TRBV19 and J is TRBJ1-5; perhaps TRBD1 as D (6 bases). V was clipped by 10 bases and J by 4 bases, with 17 bases between them. The CDR3 runs 14 residues. Germline V gene data show CDR1 as LNHDA and CDR2 as SQIVND (reference sequence). DNA for the CDR3: TGTGCCACCAGGGGAGAGACCAAGAATCAGCCCCAGCATTTT. Translated: CATRGETKNQPQHF. The whole variable domain, remainder taken from reference TRBV19 and TRBJ1-5, is DGGITQSPKYLFRKEGQNVTLSCEQNLNHDAMYWYRQDPGQGLRLIYYSQIVNDFQKGDIAEGYSVSREKKESFPLTVTSAQKNPTAFYLCATRGETKNQPQHFGDGTRLSIL.

This rearrangement joins TRBV5-1 to TRBJ1-4, with a weak D call TRBD1 (6 bases). The CDR3 totals 16 residues. V lost 4 bases, J lost 0 bases, and 13 bases lay in between. Germline assignment: CDR1 SGHRS and CDR2 YFSETQ. CDR3 DNA: TGCGCCAGCAGCGCACAGGGACCTGCAACTAATGAAAAACTGTTTTTT. Translated, it gives CASSAQGPATNEKLFF.

The chain joins TRBV19 to TRBJ1-2, with 7 bases matching TRBD1. Germline CDR1 and CDR2: LNHDA and SQIVND (reference sequence). This CDR3 contains 13 residues. The trim removed 5 bases at V and 4 bases at J, leaving 4 bases unmatched. DNA of the CDR3: TGTGCCAGTAGTCGCCCAGGGGGCTATGGCTACACCTTC. It encodes CASSRPGGYGYTF.

The V gene is TRBV5-4, the J gene TRBJ1-2; 10 nucleotides agree with TRBD1. The CDR3 covers 15 residues. The V segment lost 4 bases and the J segment 4 bases; nucleotides outside the gene matches: 7. The germline V gene encodes CDR1 SGHNT and CDR2 YYREEE (reference sequence). DNA for the CDR3: TGTGCCAGCAGCGCACCGGGACAGGGGTTCTATGGCTACACCTTC. Translation gives CASSAPGQGFYGYTF.

This clone was observed once. The rearrangement uses TRBV9 and TRBJ2-3, with TRBD2 matching 12 bases. The CDR3 extends over 16 amino acids. Trimming cost V 1 base and J 6 bases; bases outside gene matches: 6. Germline V lookup: CDR1 SGDLS, CDR2 YYNGEE. CDR3 sequence reads: CASSVTASGREDTQYF. The CDR3 bases are TGTGCCAGCAGCGTAACGGCTAGCGGGAGGGAGGATACGCAGTATTTT.

This sequence joins TRBV29-1 and TRBJ2-1; a possible D gene is TRBD2 (5 bases). Looked up from germline, CDR1 is SQVTM and CDR2 is ANQGSEA. The CDR3 spans 15 residues. Trimming removed 0 bases at V and 0 bases at J, with 9 bases between. CDR3 in DNA: TGCAGCGTTGAAGATAGAACTAGCTCCTACAATGAGCAGTTCTTC. Translation: CSVEDRTSSYNEQFF.

This chain uses TRBV7-9 with TRBJ1-6, with TRBD1 identical over 8 bases. This CDR3 is 16 amino acids long. Losses at the gene ends were 9 bases for V and 10 bases for J; bases not matched to a gene: 17. Germline V gene lookup returns CDR1 SEHNR and CDR2 FQNEAQ (reference sequence). The CDR3 spells CASKPLTGASDSPLHF. The CDR3, as DNA: TGTGCCAGTAAACCTTTGACAGGGGCGAGCGACTCACCCCTCCACTTT. The entire variable domain, with the rest obtained from reference TRBV7-9 and TRBJ1-6, is as follows: DTGVSQNPRHKITKRGQNVTFRCDPISEHNRLYWYRQTLGQGPEFLTYFQNEAQLEKSRLLSDRFSAERPKGSFSTLEIQRTEQGDSAMYLCASKPLTGASDSPLHFGNGTRLTVT.

This clone was seen more than once but under ten times. This chain connects TRBV5-1 to TRBJ1-2; maybe TRBD1 (6 bases). CDR1 and CDR2 from the germline V gene are SGHRS and YFSETQ. CDR3 size: 14 residues. Trimming took 1 base from V and 3 from J, leaving 10 bases between them. The CDR3 sequence: CASSLTGRDYGYTF. CDR3 sequence (DNA): TGCGCCAGCAGCTTGACAGGGAGGGACTATGGCTACACCTTC.

The V gene is TRBV19, the J gene TRBJ1-5; D is undetermined. Germline V gene lookup returns CDR1 LNHDA and CDR2 SQIVND (reference sequence). The CDR3 totals 15 residues. With 4 bases removed from V and 6 bases from J, the gap between germline ends came to 16 bases. The CDR3: CASSNRERGSQPQHF. CDR3 nucleotides: TGTGCCAGTAGTAATCGCGAGCGGGGTAGTCAGCCCCAGCATTTT.

Here the CDR3 reads CASSRDPGIASTEAFF. The DNA of the CDR3 is TGCGCCAGCAGCAGGGATCCGGGGATAGCAAGCACTGAAGCTTTCTTT. The J gene is TRBJ1-1, the V gene TRBV5-1; D ambiguous. The V gene's germline CDR1 is SGHRS and CDR2 YFSETQ. Trimming left V 4 bases short and J 4 bases short, with 20 bases between. This CDR3 spans 16 amino acids.

V is TRBV7-9 and J is TRBJ2-1; 12 bases match TRBD1. This CDR3 region has 16 residues. Per the germline V gene, CDR1 is SEHNR and CDR2 is FQNEAQ (reference sequence). Trimming cost V 5 bases and J 9 bases; bases outside gene matches: 11. In nucleotides, the CDR3 is TGTGCCAGCAGCATACTAAGGGGACAGGGGGCGGCTGAGCAGTTCTTC. Its protein product is CASSILRGQGAAEQFF. Supplemented by reference TRBV7-9 and TRBJ2-1, the full variable domain reads DTGVSQNPRHKITKRGQNVTFRCDPISEHNRLYWYRQTLGQGPEFLTYFQNEAQLEKSRLLSDRFSAERPKGSFSTLEIQRTEQGDSAMYLCASSILRGQGAAEQFFGPGTRLTVL.

The rearrangement uses TRBV16 and TRBJ1-1; perhaps TRBD1 as D (6 bases). In germline, CDR1 is KGHSY, CDR2 FQNENV. CDR3 length equals 12 residues. The V end lost 3 bases, the J end lost 7 bases, and 9 bases lay between the germline ends. CDR3 sequence (DNA): TGTGCCAGCAGCCACTTACAGGGTGAAGCTTTCTTT. Its translation: CASSHLQGEAFF.

A remark on this clone: Other DNA sequences of this sample code for an identical CDR3. The chain carries TRBV5-1 and TRBJ1-4; D perhaps matches TRBD1 (5 bases). Germline V gives CDR1 SGHRS, CDR2 YFSETQ. The CDR3 consists of 16 residues. The V end lost 0 bases, the J end lost 2 bases, and 11 bases lay between the germline ends. DNA for the CDR3: TGCGCCAGCAGCTTGGCCGGAGGGGCGACTAATGAAAAACTGTTTTTT. Translated: CASSLAGGATNEKLFF.

The chain links TRBV2 to TRBJ2-1; tentative D call: TRBD2 (5 bases). CDR1 is SNHLY and CDR2 is FYNNEI in the germline V gene. The CDR3 length is 11 residues. Trimming stripped 6 bases from V and 7 bases from J, with 7 bases between. The CDR3 nucleotides are TGTGCCAGCAGGAGGGAGAATGAGCAGTTCTTC. Its translation: CASRRENEQFF. Looking up the rest from reference TRBV2 and TRBJ2-1 gives the full variable domain: EPEVTQTPSHQVTQMGQEVILRCVPISNHLYFYWYRQILGQKVEFLVSFYNNEISEKSEIFDDQFSVERPDGSNFTLKIRSTKLEDSAMYFCASRRENEQFFGPGTRLTVL.

The V and J genes are TRBV19 and TRBJ2-5, with D tentatively TRBD1 (6 bases). V gave up 4 bases and J gave up 5 bases, with 29 bases separating them. The CDR3 runs 19 residues. From germline, CDR1 is LNHDA and CDR2 SQIVND (reference sequence). In DNA, the CDR3 is TGTGCCAGTAGTACAAATGGACGGCTTTTCCAGGGGTTGGAGGAGACCCAGTACTTC. Protein sequence: CASSTNGRLFQGLEETQYF.

This clone showed up just once. The V call is TRBV12-3 or TRBV12-4, the J call TRBJ1-2, with D perhaps matching TRBD1 (6 bases). This CDR3 has 13 amino acids. V was trimmed by 2 bases and J by 7 bases, leaving 11 bases between them. CDR3 DNA: TGTGCCAGCAGTTTACCAGGGGTGGGTGGCTACACCTTC. This gives the protein CASSLPGVGGYTF.

V is TRBV4-3 and J is TRBJ1-6; D gene uncertain. The V gene's germline CDR1 is LGHNA and CDR2 YSLEER. The CDR3 has 13 amino acids. V dropped 3 bases and J dropped 6 bases, with 6 bases sitting between them. In nucleotides, the CDR3 is TGCGCCAGCAGCCAGGAGTTTAATTCACCCCTCCACTTT. Translation: CASSQEFNSPLHF.

The rearrangement links TRBV9 to TRBJ1-6, with D perhaps TRBD1 (5 bases). The CDR3 is 14 amino acids. Between the trimmed V and J ends, which lost 4 bases and 5 bases, there was a span of 10 bases. Germline V CDR1 and CDR2: SGDLS, YYNGEE. The CDR3 DNA is TGTGCCAGCAGCTCCGGGACTAATAATTCACCCCTCCACTTT. Its translation is CASSSGTNNSPLHF.

V and J are TRBV3-1 (or the pseudogene TRBV3-2) and TRBJ2-5; a weak D match, TRBD2 (5 bases). CDR1 and CDR2 (germline): LGHDT, YNNKEL (reference sequence). The CDR3 sequence is 14 residues long. Trimming took 3 bases from V and 5 from J, leaving 13 bases between them. CDR3 nucleotides: TGTGCCAGCAGCCAGAACACCGGAGGCGAGACCCAGTACTTC. This codes for CASSQNTGGETQYF.